This T cell receptor (beta chain) comes out of a study of cytomegalovirus exposure and HLA in healthy donors. Regarding this clone: Its antigen is not identified.

This CDR3 region has 16 residues. Trimming removed 2 bases from V and 0 bases from J; junction bases left unmatched: 5. The germline V gene encodes CDR1 SGHAT and CDR2 FQDESV (reference sequence). PCR amplification relied on 60 Vbeta primers (plus 13 Jbeta primers). Repertoires were generated with immunoSEQ multiplex PCR, while TCRdb's copy carries only in-frame clones and drops some. The sample has 200,000 or so clones; roughly four fifths are singletons. Study observations and caveats: Most TCR sequences showed up rarely, but some public TCRs showed up in many donors.

The material sequenced was PBMCs. The chain links TRBV11-1 to TRBJ2-3; 7 bases line up with TRBD2. The receptor was derived from a boy between 2 and 15 years old in good health and CMV-seronegative. For the CDR3, the DNA is TGTGCCAGCAGCTTACCGGGCGGGGGAAGCACAGATACGCAGTATTTT. Translated, it gives CASSLPGGGSTDTQYF.